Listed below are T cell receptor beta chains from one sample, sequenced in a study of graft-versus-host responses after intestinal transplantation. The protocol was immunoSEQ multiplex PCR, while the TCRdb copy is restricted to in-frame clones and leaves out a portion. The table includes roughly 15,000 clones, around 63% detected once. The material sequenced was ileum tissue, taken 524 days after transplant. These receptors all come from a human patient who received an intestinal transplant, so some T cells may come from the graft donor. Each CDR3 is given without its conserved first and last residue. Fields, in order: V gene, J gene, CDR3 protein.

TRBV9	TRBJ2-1	ASSPQPGGYNEQF
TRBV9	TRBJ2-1	ASSVAVGSGGRQF
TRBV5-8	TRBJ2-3	ASSLGLAGDTDTQY
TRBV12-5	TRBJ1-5	ASGAGQGVNQPQH
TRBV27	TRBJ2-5	ASSFSWGLAGVETQY
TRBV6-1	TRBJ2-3	ASSERVAGGPVDTQY
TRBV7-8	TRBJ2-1	ASSPLRGLYNEQF
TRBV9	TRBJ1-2	ASSVGEGAYYGYT
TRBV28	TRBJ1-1	ASSPPGTGSEAF
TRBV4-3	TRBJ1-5	ASSPGQGSQPQH
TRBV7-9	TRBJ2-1	ASSWEGSYNEQF